These 27 T cell receptor beta chains were sequenced from one sample in a study of T cells in Graves' hyperthyroidism and ophthalmopathy. RNA transcripts gave rise to amplified TCR beta CDR3 regions. An initial round of RT-PCR targeting the TCR CDR3 relied on the HTBI primer set. TCRdb recomputed calls from the multiplex PCR reads with MiXCR, one row per CDR3 protein. The profile shows hundreds of thousands of distinct CDR3 sequences, approximately 42% of them singletons. The specimen sequenced was peripheral blood or thyroid tissue (not recorded which). These receptors were taken from an adult man with Graves' disease, either hyperthyroidism or ophthalmopathy (not recorded which).

This clonotype was seen at least ten times. CDR3 in amino acids: CASSSTGDELFF. CDR3 nucleotides: TGTGCCAGCAGCTCGACAGGGGACGAACTGTTTTTT. This chain joins TRBV7-2 and TRBJ1-4; 8 bases agree with TRBD1. The CDR3 is 12 amino acids. Trimming removed 4 bases from V and 12 bases from J; junction bases left unmatched: 4. Germline CDR1 reads SGHTA; CDR2 reads FQGNSA.

For this clonotype: Germline and junction disagree at one end, which may indicate a read error. The chain joins TRBV7-8 to TRBJ1-5; tentatively, D is TRBD1 (5 bases). Germline CDR1 reads SGHVS; CDR2 reads FQNEAQ. The length of the CDR3 is 15 residues. The CDR3 DNA follows: TGTGCCAGCAGCCAAGATGGTGGGGGGACTCAGCCTCAGCATTTT. This sequence encodes CASSQDGGGTQPQHF.

This clonotype has only a few counts. V gene TRBV20-1 combines with J gene TRBJ1-2, with 9 bases aligning to TRBD1. V lost 0 bases, J lost 8 bases, and 7 bases stayed unmatched. CDR3 size: 14 residues. Germline CDR1 reads DFQATT; CDR2 reads SNEGSKA (reference sequence). The CDR3, as DNA: TGCAGTGCTAGAGAGTACGGGACAGGGTGGGGCTACACCTTC. The encoded protein is CSAREYGTGWGYTF.

V and J are TRBV7-2 and TRBJ1-5, with D possibly being TRBD1 (5 bases). Per germline, CDR1 SGHTA and CDR2 FQGNSA. The CDR3 is made up of 16 amino acids. V lost 6 bases and J 1 base, leaving 16 bases between the germline ends. The CDR3 spells CASSEGGGDSNQPQHF. The CDR3 region has the DNA TGTGCCAGCAGTGAAGGTGGGGGGGACAGCAATCAGCCCCAGCATTTT. Using reference TRBV7-2 and TRBJ1-5 for the parts outside the CDR3, the full variable domain is GAGVSQSPSNKVTEKGKDVELRCDPISGHTALYWYRQSLGQGLEFLIYFQGNSAPDKSGLPSDRFSAERTGGSVSTLTIQRTQQEDSAVYLCASSEGGGDSNQPQHFGDGTRLSIL.

This chain joins TRBV13 and TRBJ1-1; D remains ambiguous. V dropped 4 bases and J dropped 1 base, with 10 bases sitting between them. Germline loops: CDR1 PRHDT, CDR2 FYEKMQ (reference sequence). The CDR3 covers 14 residues. The CDR3 DNA reads TGTGCCAGCAGCTACTACAGCCGGAACACTGAAGCTTTCTTT. Translating gives CASSYYSRNTEAFF.

This clonotype was picked up many times. The genes are TRBV20-1 and TRBJ2-7; D is tentatively TRBD1 or TRBD2 (5 bases each). Trimming pared 3 bases from V and 6 bases from J, leaving 18 bases between. This CDR3 region has 14 residues. Germline-derived CDR1 and CDR2 are DFQATT and SNEGSKA (reference sequence). The CDR3 nucleotides read TGCAGTGCTAGTTGGGGACCGCTGATTGGCGAGCAGTACTTC. It codes for CSASWGPLIGEQYF.

This clonotype was recorded a few times. V and J are TRBV20-1 and TRBJ1-2; D gene ambiguous. V lost 6 bases and J lost 1, with 12 bases in between. The CDR3 runs 13 residues. The germline CDR1 and CDR2 sequences are DFQATT and SNEGSKA (reference sequence). DNA of the CDR3: TGCAGTGCAAAGACACCATTTAACTATGGCTACACCTTC. Translated: CSAKTPFNYGYTF.

The V gene is TRBV7-8, the J gene TRBJ2-7; TRBD1 is a possible D gene (5 bases). This CDR3 region has 12 residues. The V end lost 5 bases, the J end lost 3 bases, and 8 bases lay between the germline ends. Germline assignment: CDR1 SGHVS and CDR2 FQNEAQ. The CDR3 spells CASSQTVYEQYF. The CDR3 DNA reads as TGTGCCAGCAGCCAGACAGTCTACGAGCAGTACTTC.

This clonotype has at least ten counts. CDR3 amino acids: CASSAGHSNQPQHF. The CDR3, as DNA: TGTGCCAGCAGCGCGGGCCATAGCAATCAGCCCCAGCATTTT. The chain carries TRBV9 and TRBJ1-5; D unresolved. The CDR3 spans 14 residues. Trimming removed 3 bases at V and 0 bases at J, with 7 bases between. CDR1 and CDR2 from the germline V gene are SGDLS and YYNGEE.

This clonotype was recorded at least ten times. J is TRBJ1-1 and V is TRBV10-3, with a tentative D call TRBD1 (6 bases). From germline, CDR1 is ENHRY and CDR2 SYGVKD. The CDR3 is 15 residues long. V was trimmed by 4 bases and J by 5 bases, leaving 17 bases between them. The CDR3 sequence: CAISVEGGLRTEAFF. CDR3 nucleotides: TGTGCCATCAGTGTGGAGGGGGGACTAAGGACTGAAGCTTTCTTT.

This clonotype was observed many times. The J gene is TRBJ1-6, the V gene TRBV2; 8 bases line up with TRBD1. Germline CDR1 reads SNHLY; CDR2 reads FYNNEI. With 6 bases clipped from V and 10 bases from J, the junction kept 8 bases outside the gene matches. The CDR3 covers 14 residues. The CDR3 is CASRPDRGGSPLHF. CDR3 sequence (DNA): TGTGCCAGCAGACCCGACAGGGGAGGATCACCCCTCCACTTT.

This clonotype was counted between two and nine times. This chain uses TRBV7-3 with TRBJ1-1; the D is unclear. Germline V gene data show CDR1 as SGHTA and CDR2 as FQGTGA. This CDR3 is built from 13 residues. The V end was cut by 3 bases, the J end by 8 bases, with 13 bases between. CDR3 residues: CASSLYDLGEAFF. The CDR3 coding sequence is TGTGCCAGCAGCTTGTACGATTTGGGGGAAGCTTTCTTT. Complete variable domain (other parts from reference TRBV7-3 and TRBJ1-1): GAGVSQTPSNKVTEKGKYVELRCDPISGHTALYWYRQSLGQGPEFLIYFQGTGAADDSGLPNDRFFAVRPEGSVSTLKIQRTERGDSAVYLCASSLYDLGEAFFGQGTRLTVV.

The table lists this clonotype with a few counts. V and J are TRBV12-3 or TRBV12-4 and TRBJ1-5, with unresolved D. The CDR3 extends over 14 amino acids. The V end was cut by 6 bases, the J end by 1 base, with 10 bases between. DNA for the CDR3: TGTGCCAGCAGGGATGGCAAGAGCAATCAGCCCCAGCATTTT. Protein: CASRDGKSNQPQHF.

This rearrangement joins TRBV2 to TRBJ1-5; 11 bases align to TRBD1. This CDR3 has 16 amino acids. Trimming took 6 bases from V and 3 from J; bases not matched to a gene: 7. The germline V gene encodes CDR1 SNHLY and CDR2 FYNNEI. CDR3: CASSLGTGGANQPQHF. As DNA, the CDR3 is TGTGCCAGCAGCCTAGGGACAGGGGGGGCCAATCAGCCCCAGCATTTT.

This clonotype was seen more than once but under ten times. This chain links TRBV7-8 with TRBJ1-5, with D maybe TRBD1 (6 bases). With 6 bases removed from V and 10 bases from J, the gap between germline ends came to 19 bases. Germline-derived CDR1 and CDR2 are SGHVS and FQNEAQ. This CDR3 is 14 amino acids long. CDR3 coding DNA: TGTGCCAGCAGTAGGGGGAGGGGTGAGGCCCCCCAGCATTTT. Translated: CASSRGRGEAPQHF.

The V gene is TRBV10-3, the J gene TRBJ1-6; a weak D match, TRBD1 (5 bases). The CDR3 has 13 residues. V was shortened by 4 bases and J by 12 bases, with 13 bases between the two germline ends. Germline V gene sequence: CDR1 ENHRY, CDR2 SYGVKD. CDR3: CAISVDHQGPLHF. The CDR3 nucleotides are TGTGCCATCAGTGTTGACCACCAGGGACCCCTCCACTTT.

For this clonotype: The conserved final phenylalanine or tryptophan is absent from the CDR3, which likely points to a read error. The V gene is TRBV29-1, the J gene TRBJ1-1; D unresolved. The CDR3 is 11 residues long. The V end was cut by 7 bases, the J end by 1 base, with 7 bases between. Germline CDR1 reads SQVTM; CDR2 reads ANQGSEA. This CDR3 reads CSAQENTEAFL. The CDR3, as DNA: TGCAGCGCCCAGGAGAACACTGAAGCTTTCCTT.

This clonotype came up many times. This chain links TRBV7-6 with TRBJ1-5, with 7 bases lining up with TRBD1. The CDR3 is made up of 15 amino acids. V was pared by 1 base and J by 3 bases, with 3 bases of the junction left unmatched. Per germline, CDR1 SGHVS and CDR2 FNYEAQ. The CDR3 coding sequence is TGTGCCAGCAGCTTAGGAGGGGGCTTCAATCAGCCCCAGCATTTT. Protein: CASSLGGGFNQPQHF.

This rearrangement joins TRBV19 to TRBJ1-6, with D unclear. Looked up from germline, CDR1 is LNHDA and CDR2 is SQIVND (reference sequence). The CDR3 is 16 residues long. Between the trimmed V and J ends, which lost 8 bases and 7 bases, there was a span of 21 bases. CDR3 sequence: CASSPLDSGANSPLHF. For the CDR3, the DNA is TGTGCCAGTTCTCCACTGGATTCGGGAGCGAATTCACCCCTCCACTTT.

In this sample, this clonotype turned up many times. CDR3 coding DNA: TGTGCCAGCAGCCGGGGGACTAATGAAAAACTGTTTTTT. Translated, it gives CASSRGTNEKLFF. V usage is TRBV12-3 or TRBV12-4 and J usage is TRBJ1-4, with a weak D call TRBD1 (5 bases). This CDR3 contains 13 residues. V lost 6 bases, J lost 2 bases, and 7 bases lay in between.

In this sample, this clonotype turned up a few times. The chain couples TRBV2 to TRBJ1-1; D gene uncertain. The V end was cut by 5 bases, the J end by 10 bases, with 8 bases between. The CDR3 spans 10 residues. Germline V gene data show CDR1 as SNHLY and CDR2 as FYNNEI. The CDR3 DNA reads as TGTGCCAGCAGTCAGTTGGTAGCTTTCTTT. Protein: CASSQLVAFF.

The chain carries TRBV6-1 and TRBJ2-7; D is unresolved. V lost 7 bases, J lost 5 bases, and 9 bases lay in between. The germline V gene has CDR1 MNHNS and CDR2 SASEGT. The CDR3 extends over 11 amino acids. CDR3 loop: CASKIKDEQYF. The CDR3 bases are TGTGCCAGCAAGATTAAGGACGAGCAGTACTTC.

This clonotype was seen a few times. This chain connects TRBV7-9 to TRBJ1-5, with a possible D match to TRBD1 (6 bases). Germline V gives CDR1 SEHNR, CDR2 FQNEAQ (reference sequence). The CDR3 extends over 14 amino acids. V lost 4 bases and J lost 4, with 11 bases in between. DNA for the CDR3: TGTGCCAGCAGCTCTCTAGGGGGAAATCAGCCCCAGCATTTT. Amino acid sequence: CASSSLGGNQPQHF.

On this clonotype itself: With a much larger clone just one base away, this may be a read error. The rearrangement links TRBV7-2 to TRBJ2-2; no definite D call. The length of the CDR3 is 13 residues. Trimming removed 2 bases from V and 4 bases from J, with 5 bases in between. CDR1 and CDR2 from the germline V gene are SGHTA and FQGNSA. The CDR3 sequence is CASSLQFTGELFF. Here the CDR3 DNA reads TGTGCCAGCAGCTTACAGTTCACCGGGGAGCTGTTTTTT.

This clonotype was observed a few times. The chain recombines TRBV5-4 with TRBJ2-7; no clear D gene. With 2 bases removed from V and 3 bases from J, the gap between germline ends came to 9 bases. The CDR3 totals 13 residues. Germline values: CDR1 SGHNT, CDR2 YYREEE (reference sequence). Here the CDR3 DNA reads TGTGCCAGCAGCTTATCCCCGGTCTACGAGCAGTACTTC. Its protein product is CASSLSPVYEQYF.

Details on this clonotype: The conserved phenylalanine or tryptophan is not found at the CDR3 terminus, so this likely reflects a read error. It is unclear where the CDR3 begins or ends on the DNA, so no DNA is shown, and the CDR3 is as TCRdb lists it. V usage is TRBV2 and J usage is TRBJ1-2; the table's D gene call, TRBD1, was not cross checked with the DNA. The CDR3 is 12 amino acids in total, end residues counted. CDR1 and CDR2 (germline): SNHLY, FYNNEI. CDR3 sequence reads: CASMRQGYGDTY.

This sequence joins TRBV6-5 and TRBJ1-5, with no clear D. The CDR3 is 14 amino acids. Trimming removed 5 bases at V and 5 bases at J, with 13 bases between. Germline-derived CDR1 and CDR2 are MNHEY and SVGAGI. For the CDR3, the DNA is TGTGCCAGCAGTGAGTTGGTAGGTTATCAGCCCCAGCATTTT. Translating it yields CASSELVGYQPQHF.